Below are 20 T cell receptor beta chains sequenced from a single sample in a study of post-analysis software for immune sequencing data. The study's findings and limits: Elevated frequency relative to controls characterized roughly five TRBV segments in patients, TRBV5-6, TRBV5-1 and TRBV20-1 among them.

No antigens are known for them. Libraries were made from TCR beta cDNA, and they carried unique molecular identifiers. Using its own MiXCR run on the PCR reads, TCRdb lists one record per CDR3 protein. This sample yields approximately 360,000 distinct CDR3 sequences, of which roughly 38% are seen a single time; around 15% belongs to the top ten. The specimen sequenced was blood. Source of these receptors: a girl between 5 and 17 years old with multiple sclerosis.

This clonotype was observed a handful of times. The V and J genes are TRBV3-1 and TRBJ2-3, with 7 bases lining up with TRBD1. With V trimmed by 6 bases and J by 2 bases, 11 bases remained unmatched. The CDR3 runs to 16 residues. Germline lookup yields CDR1 LGHDT and CDR2 YNNKEL (reference sequence). CDR3: CASSPNLGTDTDTQYF. The CDR3 nucleotides read TGTGCCAGCAGTCCAAACCTCGGGACAGACACAGATACGCAGTATTTT.

The rearrangement uses TRBV12-3 or TRBV12-4 and TRBJ2-6; D might be TRBD2 (6 bases). CDR3 length: 16 amino acids. With 5 bases removed from V and 0 bases from J, the gap between germline ends came to 11 bases. The CDR3: CASSPPGLSGANVLTF. The CDR3 DNA reads TGTGCCAGCAGTCCTCCGGGACTCTCTGGGGCCAACGTCCTGACTTTC.

This clonotype has only a few counts. The chain is built from TRBV7-8 and TRBJ1-1; the D is unclear. CDR1 SGHVS and CDR2 FQNEAQ come from the germline V gene. V lost 7 bases, J lost 7 bases, and 19 bases lay in between. CDR3 length equals 14 residues. The DNA of the CDR3 is TGTGCCAGCACCAATAACCCCGGGCCGGGTGAAGCTTTCTTT. Translation gives CASTNNPGPGEAFF.

This clonotype has more than one count but fewer than ten. The V and J genes are TRBV3-1 and TRBJ2-1; 10 bases fit TRBD2. CDR3 length: 16 amino acids. V shed 4 bases and J 8 bases; nucleotides not matched to a gene: 11. CDR1 is LGHDT and CDR2 is YNNKEL in the germline V gene (reference sequence). The CDR3 DNA is TGTGCCAGCAGCCTATTGTCCAGCGGGGGGGCCGATGAGCAGTTCTTC. Protein sequence: CASSLLSSGGADEQFF.

The chain links TRBV7-9 to TRBJ2-7; no definite D call. The CDR3 is 16 residues long. The V gene lost 5 bases and the J gene lost 0 bases, with 17 bases spanning the gap. Germline V gene data show CDR1 as SEHNR and CDR2 as FQNEAQ (reference sequence). This chain's CDR3 is CASSPTAGRSSYEQYF. DNA for the CDR3: TGTGCCAGCAGCCCGACGGCAGGCCGTTCCTCCTACGAGCAGTACTTC.

The chain carries TRBV29-1 and TRBJ1-1, with D hard to call. Trimming left V 2 bases short and J 4 bases short, with 11 bases between. This CDR3 contains 13 residues. The V gene's germline CDR1 is SQVTM and CDR2 ANQGSEA. The CDR3 nucleotides are TGCAGCGTTGAAACTAAGCCCCCCACTGAAGCTTTCTTT. It is translated as CSVETKPPTEAFF.

Details on this clonotype: Mismatch with germline at one junction end may stem from a read error. This chain joins TRBV6-1 and TRBJ2-3; 7 positions agree with TRBD2. CDR1 is MNHNS and CDR2 is SASEGT in the germline V gene. The CDR3 length is 17 residues. This chain's CDR3 is CTSSLSILGGKGDTQYF. The CDR3 DNA reads TGTACCAGCAGCCTATCTATACTGGGGGGGAAGGGAGATACGCAGTATTTT.

Here the CDR3 reads CASRRGTGVGNTIYF. In DNA, the CDR3 is TGTGCCAGCAGACGCGGGACAGGGGTCGGGAACACCATATATTTT. The rearrangement links TRBV12-3 or TRBV12-4 to TRBJ1-3, with 10 bases matching TRBD1. Losses at the gene ends were 6 bases for V and 7 bases for J; bases not matched to a gene: 9. This CDR3 is built from 15 residues.

This clonotype was recorded once. V usage is TRBV10-3 and J usage is TRBJ1-4, with TRBD1 matching 7 bases. V dropped 6 bases and J dropped 0; count of bases not matched to a gene: 7. The CDR3 covers 16 residues. CDR1 is ENHRY, CDR2 SYGVKD, per germline. The CDR3 coding sequence is TGTGCCATCAGCCCCGACAGGGAGGCAACTAATGAAAAACTGTTTTTT. Residues: CAISPDREATNEKLFF.

This clonotype has more than one count but fewer than ten. The chain is built from TRBV3-1 and TRBJ1-6, with D perhaps TRBD1 (5 bases). V was pared by 1 base and J by 10 bases, with 11 bases between. The CDR3 has 14 residues. Germline-derived CDR1 and CDR2 are LGHDT and YNNKEL (reference sequence). CDR3 bases: TGTGCCAGCAGCCAAGCGCAGGGCAAATCACCCCTCCACTTT. This sequence encodes CASSQAQGKSPLHF.

Points on this clonotype: Possible read error: a much larger clone is one base away. The chain has TRBV20-1 and TRBJ1-1; TRBD1 matches 9 bases. The CDR3 totals 14 residues. CDR1 DFQATT and CDR2 SNEGSKA come from the germline V gene (reference sequence). The CDR3 sequence: CNASLTPGQGEAFF. The CDR3 bases are TGCAATGCTAGCCTAACACCGGGACAGGGTGAAGCTTTCTTT.

This sequence joins TRBV4-2 and TRBJ1-2; 8 nucleotides align to TRBD1. The CDR3 runs to 15 residues. Germline CDR1 reads LGHNA; CDR2 reads YNFKEQ. Unmatched junction bases numbered 11, after V lost 4 bases and J lost 7 bases. CDR3 sequence reads: CASSPDRQGRRGYTF. The CDR3 DNA reads as TGTGCCAGCAGCCCGGACAGACAGGGGCGGCGTGGCTACACCTTC.

The rearrangement uses TRBV9 and TRBJ2-3, with 15 bases that match TRBD2. Per germline, CDR1 SGDLS and CDR2 YYNGEE. V trimming: 2 bases; J trimming: 2 bases; junction bases outside the gene matches: 9. The CDR3 loop spans 19 amino acids. CDR3 nucleotides: TGTGCCAGCAGCGTGGGACTAGCGGGGGGCTTGCGGGTCACAGATACGCAGTATTTT. It yields the protein CASSVGLAGGLRVTDTQYF.

This clonotype came up once. V and J are TRBV28 and TRBJ2-1, with TRBD2 matching over 8 bases. The CDR3 spans 17 residues. The V segment lost 3 bases and the J segment 7 bases; nucleotides outside the gene matches: 14. The V gene's germline CDR1 is MDHEN and CDR2 SYDVKM. CDR3 bases: TGTGCCAGCAGTTTCCCGTTTGGCCAGCGGGGGAATAATGAGCAGTTCTTC. Amino acid sequence: CASSFPFGQRGNNEQFF.

The gene calls are TRBV12-3 or TRBV12-4 and TRBJ1-4; 9 positions match TRBD1. Trimming took 5 bases from V and 15 from J; bases not matched to a gene: 13. The CDR3 is made up of 14 amino acids. The CDR3 bases are TGTGCCAGCAGTCCCCCCGGACAGGGGAAGGGGGTGTTTTTT. It specifies CASSPPGQGKGVFF.

The genes are TRBV27 and TRBJ1-4; no definite D call. Germline CDR1 MNHEY, CDR2 SMNVEV (reference sequence). Between the trimmed V and J ends, which lost 3 bases and 7 bases, there was a span of 15 bases. The CDR3 runs to 15 residues. This chain's CDR3 is CASSFTSTGSEKLFF. The CDR3 DNA is TGTGCCAGCAGTTTTACTTCCACCGGGAGTGAAAAACTGTTTTTT.

This CDR3 reads CASSIPQGRGETQYF. CDR3 nucleotides: TGTGCCAGCAGCATACCACAGGGTCGGGGAGAGACCCAGTACTTC. The chain combines TRBV7-9 with TRBJ2-5, with D maybe TRBD1 (6 bases). V shed 5 bases and J shed 4 bases, with 17 bases lying between them. This CDR3 region has 15 residues. The germline V gene has CDR1 SEHNR and CDR2 FQNEAQ (reference sequence).

This clonotype has only a few counts. The rearrangement uses TRBV7-2 and TRBJ2-1; 11 nucleotides agree with TRBD2. J was trimmed by 8 bases and V by 1 base; bases with no gene match: 7. The CDR3 contains 16 residues. Germline CDR1 SGHTA, CDR2 FQGNSA. DNA of the CDR3: TGTGCCAGCAGCTTAGGGCTAGCGGGGGGACAGTATGAGCAGTTCTTC. Amino acid sequence: CASSLGLAGGQYEQFF. The full variable domain, with the rest looked up from reference TRBV7-2 and TRBJ2-1, is GAGVSQSPSNKVTEKGKDVELRCDPISGHTALYWYRQSLGQGLEFLIYFQGNSAPDKSGLPSDRFSAERTGGSVSTLTIQRTQQEDSAVYLCASSLGLAGGQYEQFFGPGTRLTVL.

This clonotype has just a few counts. The chain has TRBV2 and TRBJ1-2, with D possibly matching TRBD1 (5 bases). Germline CDR1 and CDR2: SNHLY and FYNNEI. This CDR3 region has 13 residues. Trimming stripped 4 bases from V and 3 bases from J, with 9 bases between. CDR3 protein: CASSGPGHYGYTF. In DNA form, the CDR3 reads TGTGCCAGCAGTGGACCGGGGCACTATGGCTACACCTTC.

The J gene is TRBJ2-3, the V gene TRBV7-9; D not resolved. CDR3 length equals 17 residues. V lost 0 bases and J lost 3, with 16 bases in between. CDR1 and CDR2 (germline): SEHNR, FQNEAQ (reference sequence). The CDR3 loop is CASSLASAAEITDTQYF. The CDR3, as DNA: TGTGCCAGCAGCTTAGCGAGCGCGGCAGAGATTACAGATACGCAGTATTTT.